This TCR beta chain was observed in a study of blood T cell repertoires in COVID-19. As processed by the authors: Estimated nucleated cell counts came from reference gene primer amplification. Here immunoSEQ multiplex PCR was the method, and the copy in TCRdb shows in-frame clones only, minus some. That table gives V, J and clone size, and the DNA gave D and trimming. This table holds 120,000 to 150,000 clones, approximately 81% found once. The ends were cut back, 5 bases at V and 3 bases at J, with 11 bases in the middle. The germline gives CDR1 MNHNY, CDR2 SVGAGI (reference sequence). The CDR3 totals 14 residues.

Sequencing was carried out using peripheral blood. This TCR was recovered from a human donor with acute or convalescent COVID-19. The donor label of this sample is uncertain. The genes are TRBV6-6 and TRBJ1-5; possibly TRBD1 for D (6 bases). CDR3 amino acids: CASSQQGDNQPQHF. Written as DNA, the CDR3 is TGTGCCAGCAGTCAACAGGGCGACAATCAGCCCCAGCATTTT.